This T cell receptor (beta chain) derives from a study of naive and memory T cell subsets. This clonotype was observed a few times. Two oligonucleotides, mixed equimolar, formed the beta constant-region primer covering TRBC1 and TRBC2. Four rounds of PCR amplified the ligated cDNA using nested alpha and beta constant-region primers plus SP2. TCRdb processed the UMI-ligation and nested PCR reads anew with MiXCR; each CDR3 protein has one entry. The sample lists 80,000 to 95,000 distinct CDR3 sequences; over 8.5% were seen once. Germline lookup yields CDR1 MNHEY and CDR2 SVGEGT. The CDR3 has 16 residues. V lost 2 bases to trimming and J lost 6 bases, with 17 bases between them.

V gene TRBV6-2 or TRBV6-3 combines with J gene TRBJ2-1, with TRBD2 as a possible D gene (5 bases). Sequencing was carried out using naive CD8+ T cells from blood. The receptor was derived from a human donor in good health. CDR3 in amino acids: CASSYVVGEGLNEQFF. DNA of the CDR3: TGTGCCAGCAGTTACGTGGTGGGAGAAGGTCTCAATGAGCAGTTCTTC.